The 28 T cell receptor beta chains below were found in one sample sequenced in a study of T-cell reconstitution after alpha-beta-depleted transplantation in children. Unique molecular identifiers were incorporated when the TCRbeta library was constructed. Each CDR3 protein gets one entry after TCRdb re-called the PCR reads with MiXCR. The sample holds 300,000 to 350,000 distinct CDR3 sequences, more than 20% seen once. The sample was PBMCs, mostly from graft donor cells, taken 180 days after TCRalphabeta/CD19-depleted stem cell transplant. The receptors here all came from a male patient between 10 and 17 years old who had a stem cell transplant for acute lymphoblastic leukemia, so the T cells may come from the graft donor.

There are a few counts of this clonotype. CDR3 sequence reads: CASSRTSGRTHTGELFF. DNA for the CDR3: TGCGCCAGCAGCAGAACTAGCGGGAGGACTCACACCGGGGAGCTGTTTTTT. V is TRBV5-1 and J is TRBJ2-2; 12 nucleotides line up with TRBD2. The V segment lost 4 bases and the J segment 3 bases; nucleotides outside the gene matches: 7. The CDR3 loop spans 17 amino acids. Germline lookup yields CDR1 SGHRS and CDR2 YFSETQ.

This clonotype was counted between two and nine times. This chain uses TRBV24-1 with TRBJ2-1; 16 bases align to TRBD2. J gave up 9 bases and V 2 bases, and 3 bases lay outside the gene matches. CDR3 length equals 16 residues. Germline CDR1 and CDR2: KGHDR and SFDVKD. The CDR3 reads CATSDWGLAGGFEQFF. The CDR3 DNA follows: TGTGCCACCAGTGATTGGGGACTAGCGGGAGGGTTTGAGCAGTTCTTC.

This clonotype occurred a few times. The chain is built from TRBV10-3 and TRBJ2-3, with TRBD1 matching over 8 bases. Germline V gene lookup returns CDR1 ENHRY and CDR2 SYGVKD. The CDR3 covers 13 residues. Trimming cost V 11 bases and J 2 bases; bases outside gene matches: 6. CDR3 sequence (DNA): TGTGCCGTCACCAGGGGGCCCACAGATACGCAGTATTTT. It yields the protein CAVTRGPTDTQYF.

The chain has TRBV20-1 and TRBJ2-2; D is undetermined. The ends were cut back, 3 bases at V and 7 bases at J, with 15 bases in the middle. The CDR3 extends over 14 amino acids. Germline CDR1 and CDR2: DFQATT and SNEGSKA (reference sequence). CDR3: CSASGRYYIGELFF. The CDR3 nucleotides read TGCAGTGCTAGTGGAAGATACTACATCGGGGAGCTGTTTTTT.

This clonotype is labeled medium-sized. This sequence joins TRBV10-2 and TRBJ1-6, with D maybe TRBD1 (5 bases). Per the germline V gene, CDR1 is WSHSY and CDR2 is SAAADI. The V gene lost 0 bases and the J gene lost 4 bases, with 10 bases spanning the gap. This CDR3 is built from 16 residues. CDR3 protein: CASSESGPLYNSPLHF. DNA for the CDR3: TGCGCCAGCAGTGAGTCGGGACCGTTGTATAATTCACCCCTCCACTTT.

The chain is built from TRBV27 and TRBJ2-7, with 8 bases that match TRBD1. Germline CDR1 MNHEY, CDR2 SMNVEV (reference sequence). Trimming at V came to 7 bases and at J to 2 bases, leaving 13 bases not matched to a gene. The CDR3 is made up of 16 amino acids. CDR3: CASTRIRTGQTYEQYF. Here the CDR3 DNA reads TGTGCCAGCACCCGCATCCGGACAGGGCAGACCTACGAGCAGTACTTC.

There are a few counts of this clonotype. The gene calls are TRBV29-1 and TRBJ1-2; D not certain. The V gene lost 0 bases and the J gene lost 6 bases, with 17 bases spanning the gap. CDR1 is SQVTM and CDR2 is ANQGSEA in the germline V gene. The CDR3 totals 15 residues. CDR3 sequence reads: CSVEDGWRMLNGYTF. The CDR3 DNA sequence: TGCAGCGTTGAAGATGGTTGGAGAATGCTCAATGGCTACACCTTC.

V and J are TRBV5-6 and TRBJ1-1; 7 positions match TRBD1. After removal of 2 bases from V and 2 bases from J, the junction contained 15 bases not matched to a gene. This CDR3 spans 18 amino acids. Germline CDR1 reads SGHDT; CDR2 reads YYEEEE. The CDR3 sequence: CASSFYRGIHRDNTEAFF. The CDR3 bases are TGTGCCAGCAGCTTTTACAGGGGAATCCATCGGGACAACACTGAAGCTTTCTTT.

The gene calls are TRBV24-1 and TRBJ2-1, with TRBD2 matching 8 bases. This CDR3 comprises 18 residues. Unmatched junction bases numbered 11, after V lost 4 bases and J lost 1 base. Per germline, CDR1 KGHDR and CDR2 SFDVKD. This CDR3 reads CATSDHGGAGGSYNEQFF. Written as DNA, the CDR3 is TGTGCCACCAGTGACCACGGGGGGGCGGGAGGTTCCTACAATGAGCAGTTCTTC.

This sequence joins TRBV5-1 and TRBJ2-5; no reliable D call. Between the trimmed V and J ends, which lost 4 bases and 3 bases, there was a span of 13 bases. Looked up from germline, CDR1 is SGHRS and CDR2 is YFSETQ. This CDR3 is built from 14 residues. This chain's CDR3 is CASSPSRLEETQYF. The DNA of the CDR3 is TGCGCCAGCAGCCCATCTCGATTAGAAGAGACCCAGTACTTC.

The CDR3 coding sequence is TGTGCCAGCAGCCTTAGGGGGCTGAACGGGGAGCTGTTTTTT. Protein product: CASSLRGLNGELFF. V and J are TRBV7-3 and TRBJ2-2; 7 bases agree with TRBD1. The CDR3 consists of 14 residues. Trimming took 5 bases from V and 7 from J; bases not matched to a gene: 7. Germline loops: CDR1 SGHTA, CDR2 FQGTGA. The full variable domain, in which reference TRBV7-3 and TRBJ2-2 provide the parts outside the CDR3, is GAGVSQTPSNKVTEKGKYVELRCDPISGHTALYWYRQSLGQGPEFLIYFQGTGAADDSGLPNDRFFAVRPEGSVSTLKIQRTERGDSAVYLCASSLRGLNGELFFGEGSRLTVL.

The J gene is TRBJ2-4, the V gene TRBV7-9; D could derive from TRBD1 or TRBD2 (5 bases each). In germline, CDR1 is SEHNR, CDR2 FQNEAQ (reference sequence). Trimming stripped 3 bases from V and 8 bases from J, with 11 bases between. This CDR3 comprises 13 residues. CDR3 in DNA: TGTGCCAGCAGCTTCCAGGGAGCGGACATTCAGTACTTC. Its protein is CASSFQGADIQYF.

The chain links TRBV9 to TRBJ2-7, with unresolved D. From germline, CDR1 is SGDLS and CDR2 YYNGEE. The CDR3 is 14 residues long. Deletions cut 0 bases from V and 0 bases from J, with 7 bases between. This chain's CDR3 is CASSVGGDSYEQYF. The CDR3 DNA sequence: TGTGCCAGCAGCGTAGGTGGGGACTCCTACGAGCAGTACTTC.

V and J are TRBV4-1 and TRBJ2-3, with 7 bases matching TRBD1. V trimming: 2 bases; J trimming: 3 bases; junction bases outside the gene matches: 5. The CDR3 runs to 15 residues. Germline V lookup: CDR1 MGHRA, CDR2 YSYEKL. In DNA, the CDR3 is TGCGCCAGCAGCCAATTTACAGGGGCGACAGATACGCAGTATTTT. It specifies CASSQFTGATDTQYF.

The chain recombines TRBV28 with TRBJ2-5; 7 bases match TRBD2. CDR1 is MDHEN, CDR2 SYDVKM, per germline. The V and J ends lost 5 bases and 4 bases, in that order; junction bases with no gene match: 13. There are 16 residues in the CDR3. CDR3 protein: CASSTRGVWEGETQYF. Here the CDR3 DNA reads TGTGCCAGCAGTACCCGTGGAGTTTGGGAGGGAGAGACCCAGTACTTC.

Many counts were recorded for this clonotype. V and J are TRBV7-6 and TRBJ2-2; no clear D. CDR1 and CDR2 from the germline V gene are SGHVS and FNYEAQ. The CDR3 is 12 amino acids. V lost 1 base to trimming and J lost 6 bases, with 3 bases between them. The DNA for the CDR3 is TGTGCCAGCAGCTTAGTCCCCGGGGAGCTGTTTTTT. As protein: CASSLVPGELFF.

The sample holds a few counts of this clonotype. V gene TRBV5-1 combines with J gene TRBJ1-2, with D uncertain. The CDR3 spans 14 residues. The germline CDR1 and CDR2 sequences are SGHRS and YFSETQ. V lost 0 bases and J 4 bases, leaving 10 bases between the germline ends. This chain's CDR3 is CASSLGWTSYGYTF. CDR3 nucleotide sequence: TGCGCCAGCAGCTTGGGCTGGACCTCCTATGGCTACACCTTC. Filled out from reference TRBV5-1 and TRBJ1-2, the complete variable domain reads KAGVTQTPRYLIKTRGQQVTLSCSPISGHRSVSWYQQTPGQGLQFLFEYFSETQRNKGNFPGRFSGRQFSNSRSEMNVSTLELGDSALYLCASSLGWTSYGYTFGSGTRLTVV.

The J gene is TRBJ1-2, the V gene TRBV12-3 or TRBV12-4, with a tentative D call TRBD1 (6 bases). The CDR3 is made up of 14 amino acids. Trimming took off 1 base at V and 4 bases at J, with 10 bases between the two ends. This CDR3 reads CASSLGGGLYGYTF. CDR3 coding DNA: TGTGCCAGCAGTTTAGGTGGGGGCCTCTATGGCTACACCTTC.

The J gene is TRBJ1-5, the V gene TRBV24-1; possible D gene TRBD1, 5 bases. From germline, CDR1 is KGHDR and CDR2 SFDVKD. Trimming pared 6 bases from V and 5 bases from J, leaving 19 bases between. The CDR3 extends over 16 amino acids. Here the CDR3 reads CATSTGGGARDQPQHF. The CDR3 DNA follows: TGTGCCACCAGTACCGGGGGTGGGGCGAGGGATCAGCCCCAGCATTTT.

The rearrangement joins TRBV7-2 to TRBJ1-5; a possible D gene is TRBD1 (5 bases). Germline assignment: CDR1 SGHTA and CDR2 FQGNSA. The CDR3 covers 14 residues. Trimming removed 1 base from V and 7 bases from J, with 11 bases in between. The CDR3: CASSLDRGDQPQHF. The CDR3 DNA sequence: TGTGCCAGCAGCTTAGATCGCGGGGACCAGCCCCAGCATTTT.

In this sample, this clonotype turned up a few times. The CDR3 sequence: CASSLDSKGDYGYTF. In DNA, the CDR3 is TGTGCCAGCAGCTTAGATTCGAAAGGGGACTATGGCTACACCTTC. The chain couples TRBV11-2 to TRBJ1-2; D possibly corresponds to TRBD1 (5 bases). In germline, CDR1 is SGHAT, CDR2 FQNNGV. This CDR3 is 15 amino acids long. Deletions cut 0 bases from V and 3 bases from J, with 11 bases between.

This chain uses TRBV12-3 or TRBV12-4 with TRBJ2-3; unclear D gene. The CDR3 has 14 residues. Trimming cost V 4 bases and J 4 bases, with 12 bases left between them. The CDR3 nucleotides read TGTGCCAGCAGTTCCACGGGTGGGGCAGATACGCAGTATTTT. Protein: CASSSTGGADTQYF.

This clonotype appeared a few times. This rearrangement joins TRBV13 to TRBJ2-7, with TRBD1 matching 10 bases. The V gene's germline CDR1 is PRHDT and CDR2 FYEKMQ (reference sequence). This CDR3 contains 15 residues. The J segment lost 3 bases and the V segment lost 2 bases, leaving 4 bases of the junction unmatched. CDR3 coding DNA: TGTGCCAGCAGCTTATCCGGGACAGGGGTCTACGAGCAGTACTTC. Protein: CASSLSGTGVYEQYF.

The CDR3 coding sequence is TGTGCCAGCAGTTCCGGGACTAGCGGGATCTACGAGCAGTACTTC. Amino acids: CASSSGTSGIYEQYF. The rearrangement links TRBV6-5 to TRBJ2-7; 13 bases align to TRBD2. The CDR3 spans 15 residues. Trimming took 4 bases from V and 3 from J; bases not matched to a gene: 3. Germline V lookup: CDR1 MNHEY, CDR2 SVGAGI.

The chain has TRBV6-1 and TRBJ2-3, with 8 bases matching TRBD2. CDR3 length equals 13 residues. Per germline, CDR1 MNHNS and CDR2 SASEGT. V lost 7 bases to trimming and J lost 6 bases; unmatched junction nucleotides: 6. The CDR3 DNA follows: TGTGCCAGCAAGCGAAGCGGGAGTGATACGCAGTATTTT. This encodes CASKRSGSDTQYF.

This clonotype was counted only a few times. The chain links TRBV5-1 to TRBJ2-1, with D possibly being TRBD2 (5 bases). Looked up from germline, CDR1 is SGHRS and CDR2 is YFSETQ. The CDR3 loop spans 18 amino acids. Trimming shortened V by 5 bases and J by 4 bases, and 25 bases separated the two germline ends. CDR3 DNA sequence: TGCGCCAGCAGATACCCGGGGATCGCGGATTCTCGATACAATGAGCAGTTCTTC. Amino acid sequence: CASRYPGIADSRYNEQFF. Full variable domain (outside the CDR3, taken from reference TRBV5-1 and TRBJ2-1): KAGVTQTPRYLIKTRGQQVTLSCSPISGHRSVSWYQQTPGQGLQFLFEYFSETQRNKGNFPGRFSGRQFSNSRSEMNVSTLELGDSALYLCASRYPGIADSRYNEQFFGPGTRLTVL.

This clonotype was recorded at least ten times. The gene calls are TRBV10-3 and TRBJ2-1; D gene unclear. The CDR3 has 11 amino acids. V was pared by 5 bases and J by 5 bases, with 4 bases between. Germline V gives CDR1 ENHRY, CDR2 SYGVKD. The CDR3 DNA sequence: TGTGCCATCAGTTTCGACAATGAGCAGTTCTTC. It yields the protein CAISFDNEQFF.

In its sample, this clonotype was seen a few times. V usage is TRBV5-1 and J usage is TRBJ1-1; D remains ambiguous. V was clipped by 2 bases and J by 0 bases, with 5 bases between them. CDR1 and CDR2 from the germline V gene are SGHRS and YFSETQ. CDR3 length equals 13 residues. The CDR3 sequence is CASSFTVNTEAFF. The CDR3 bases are TGCGCCAGCAGCTTCACAGTGAACACTGAAGCTTTCTTT.